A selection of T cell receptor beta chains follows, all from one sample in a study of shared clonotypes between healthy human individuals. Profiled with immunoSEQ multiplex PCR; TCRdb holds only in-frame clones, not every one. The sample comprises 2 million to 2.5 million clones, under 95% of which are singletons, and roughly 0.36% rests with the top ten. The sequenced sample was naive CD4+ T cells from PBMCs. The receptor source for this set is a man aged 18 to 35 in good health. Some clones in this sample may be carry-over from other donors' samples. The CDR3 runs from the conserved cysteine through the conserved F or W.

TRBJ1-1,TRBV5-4,CASSLGRLNTEAFF
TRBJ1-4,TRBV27,CASSLSRLGATNEKLFF
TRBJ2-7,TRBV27,CASSPGRVFVGVRSYEQYF
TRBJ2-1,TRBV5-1,CASSLYGGQHNEQFF
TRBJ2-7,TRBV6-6,CASSGQWYEQYF
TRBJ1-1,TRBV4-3,CASSQVIGRGATEAFF
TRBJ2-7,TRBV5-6,CASSLARGLKFLSYEQYF
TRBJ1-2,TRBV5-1,CASFPDPTGNYGYTF
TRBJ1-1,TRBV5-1,CASSQQGYTEAFF
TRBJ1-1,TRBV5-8,CASSLFNTEAFF
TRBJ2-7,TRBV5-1,CASSFRPFTPSGTSGYEQYF
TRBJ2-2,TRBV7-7,CASSPQRGDTGELFF
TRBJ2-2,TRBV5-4,CASSLRDRLPGELFF
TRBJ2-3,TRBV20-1,CSATGLPGVIF
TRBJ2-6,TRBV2,CASSSIAGQGVYSSGANVLTF
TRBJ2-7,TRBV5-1,CASSFGLAGDPYEQYF
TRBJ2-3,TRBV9,CASSALGTGRDADTQYF
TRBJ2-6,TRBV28,CASSDRYSGANVLTF
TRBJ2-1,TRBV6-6,CASSYYSAGPGFF
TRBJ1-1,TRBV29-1,CSVIREFGTEAFF
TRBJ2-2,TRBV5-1,CASSLDAGELFF
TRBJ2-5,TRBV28,CASSHGSLRGETQYF
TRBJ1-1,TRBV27,CASNRPHRGLIEAFF
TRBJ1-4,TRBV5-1,CASSSEWNEKLFF
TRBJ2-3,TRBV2,CASSLQALTDTQYF
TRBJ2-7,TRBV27,CASRRALGSTHEQYF
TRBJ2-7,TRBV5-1,CASSFPGQGVYEQYF
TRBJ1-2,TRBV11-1,CASSLPLSGSGGYTF
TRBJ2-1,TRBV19,CASSTRQGRSSYNEQFF
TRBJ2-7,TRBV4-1,CASSPDGRQSYEQYF
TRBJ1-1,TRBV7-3,CASSPGGGRGRDTEAFF
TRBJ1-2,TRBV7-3,CASSLTKKGDSAIWNGYTF
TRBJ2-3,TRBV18,CASSQGGQADTQYF
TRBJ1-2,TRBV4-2,CASSQDFGANYGYTF
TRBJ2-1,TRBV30,CAWSEGLGSYNEQFF
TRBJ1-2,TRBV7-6,CASSPSGDRRPNGYTF
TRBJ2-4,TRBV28,CASSPSRPGLYIQYF
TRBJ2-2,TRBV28,CASSVGSLTGELFF
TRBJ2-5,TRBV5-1,CASSRTSQETQYF
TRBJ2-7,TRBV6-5,CASSRLGQANYEQYF
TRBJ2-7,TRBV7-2,CASSLATGVEQYF
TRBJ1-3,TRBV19,CASSPSGSGNTIYF